The sequence of this TCR beta chain was determined in a study of OX40 agonist ivuxolimab in advanced cancers. The data were produced by immunoSEQ multiplex PCR, yet TCRdb's version contains in-frame clones alone and is incomplete. The data hold about 70,000 clones, with approximately 92% observed a single time. Enrollment shut out patients with autoimmune disease history or systemic immunosuppression. Per germline, CDR1 SGHTA and CDR2 FQGTGA. The CDR3 runs 14 residues. V was clipped by 2 bases and J by 0 bases; unmatched bases: 0. This TCR was recovered from an adult with an advanced solid tumor such as melanoma, head and neck, liver or kidney cancer. This material consisted of CD4+ or CD8+ T cells sorted from blood, taken in a trial of the OX40 agonist ivuxolimab. The chain is built from TRBV7-3 and TRBJ2-5; 7 bases match TRBD2. In DNA, the CDR3 is TGTGCCAGCAGCTTAGGGGGGGACCAAGAGACCCAGTACTTC. Translating gives CASSLGGDQETQYF.